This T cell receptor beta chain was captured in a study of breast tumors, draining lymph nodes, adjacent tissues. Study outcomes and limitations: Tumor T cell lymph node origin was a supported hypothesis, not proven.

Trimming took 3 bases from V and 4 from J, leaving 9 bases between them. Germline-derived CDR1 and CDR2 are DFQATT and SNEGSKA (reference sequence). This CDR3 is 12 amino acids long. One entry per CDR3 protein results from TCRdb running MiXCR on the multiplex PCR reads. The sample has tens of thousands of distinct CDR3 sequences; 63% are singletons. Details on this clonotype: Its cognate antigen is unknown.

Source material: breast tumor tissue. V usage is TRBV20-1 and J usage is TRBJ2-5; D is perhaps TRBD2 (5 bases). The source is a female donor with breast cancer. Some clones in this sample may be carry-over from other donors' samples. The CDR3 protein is CSASAGVETQYF. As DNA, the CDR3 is TGCAGTGCTAGCGCCGGGGTAGAGACCCAGTACTTC.